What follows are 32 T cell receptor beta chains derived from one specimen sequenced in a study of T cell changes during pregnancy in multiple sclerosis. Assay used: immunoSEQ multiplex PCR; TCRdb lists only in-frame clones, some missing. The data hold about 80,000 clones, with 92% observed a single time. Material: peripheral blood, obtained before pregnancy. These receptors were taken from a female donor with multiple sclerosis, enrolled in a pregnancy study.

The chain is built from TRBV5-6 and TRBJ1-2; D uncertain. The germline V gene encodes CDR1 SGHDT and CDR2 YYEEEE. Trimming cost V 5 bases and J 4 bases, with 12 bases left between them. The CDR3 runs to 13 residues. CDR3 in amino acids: CASRTGGPYGYTF. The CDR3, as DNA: TGTGCCAGCAGGACGGGAGGACCCTATGGCTACACCTTC.

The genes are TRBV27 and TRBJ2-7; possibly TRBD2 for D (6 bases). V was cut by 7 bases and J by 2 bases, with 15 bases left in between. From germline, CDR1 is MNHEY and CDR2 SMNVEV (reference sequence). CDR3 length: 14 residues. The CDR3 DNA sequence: TGTGCCAGCATTGACCGGGAGCCACCCTACGAGCAGTACTTC. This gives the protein CASIDREPPYEQYF.

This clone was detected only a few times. The CDR3 DNA reads TGTGCCAGCTCTGGCGGGATCTGGTACGAGCAGTACTTC. It codes for CASSGGIWYEQYF. This chain uses TRBV18 with TRBJ2-7; tentatively, D is TRBD2 (6 bases). The CDR3 spans 13 residues. The germline V and J ends were trimmed by 6 bases and 4 bases, with 13 bases remaining between them. Germline loops: CDR1 KGHSH, CDR2 LQKENI.

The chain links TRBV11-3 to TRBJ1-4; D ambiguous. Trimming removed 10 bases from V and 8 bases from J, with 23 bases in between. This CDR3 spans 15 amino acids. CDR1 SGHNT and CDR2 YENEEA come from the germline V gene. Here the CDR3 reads CATVGKGHPGEKLFF. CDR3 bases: TGTGCCACCGTCGGGAAGGGCCACCCGGGCGAAAAACTGTTTTTT.

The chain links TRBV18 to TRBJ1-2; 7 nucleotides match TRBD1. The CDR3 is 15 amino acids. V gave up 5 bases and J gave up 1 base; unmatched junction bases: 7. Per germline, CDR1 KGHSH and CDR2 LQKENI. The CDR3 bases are TGTGCCAGCTCAGAAGGACAGGTGATTAACTATGGCTACACCTTC. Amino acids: CASSEGQVINYGYTF.

As DNA, the CDR3 is TGTGCCAGCAGCGGAGGGGCAGGGGCGACCTACGAGCAGTACTTC. It translates to CASSGGAGATYEQYF. The rearrangement joins TRBV9 to TRBJ2-7, with TRBD1 as a possible D gene (6 bases). V was cut by 3 bases and J by 2 bases, with 15 bases left in between. The CDR3 covers 15 residues. Germline V lookup: CDR1 SGDLS, CDR2 YYNGEE.

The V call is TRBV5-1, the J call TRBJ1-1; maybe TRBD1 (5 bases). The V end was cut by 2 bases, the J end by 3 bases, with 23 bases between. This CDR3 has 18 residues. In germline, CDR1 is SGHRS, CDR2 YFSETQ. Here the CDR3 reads CASSLPLTPGRRDTEAFF. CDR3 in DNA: TGCGCCAGCAGCTTACCCTTAACCCCAGGGAGGAGGGACACTGAAGCTTTCTTT.

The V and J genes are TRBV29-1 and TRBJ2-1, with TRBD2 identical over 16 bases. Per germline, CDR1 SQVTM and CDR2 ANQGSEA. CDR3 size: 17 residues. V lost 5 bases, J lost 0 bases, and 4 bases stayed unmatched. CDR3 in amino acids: CSVRGLAGGGSYNEQFF. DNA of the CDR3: TGCAGCGTTCGGGGACTAGCGGGGGGGGGCTCCTACAATGAGCAGTTCTTC.

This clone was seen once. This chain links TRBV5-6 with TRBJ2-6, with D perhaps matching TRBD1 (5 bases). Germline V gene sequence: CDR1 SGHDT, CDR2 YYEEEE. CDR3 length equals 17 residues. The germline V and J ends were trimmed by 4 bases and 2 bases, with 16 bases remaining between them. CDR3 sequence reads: CASSHTTKGTGANVLTF. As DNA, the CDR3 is TGTGCCAGCAGCCATACCACTAAGGGGACTGGGGCCAACGTCCTGACTTTC.

The CDR3, as DNA: TGTGCCAGCTCACCGGGAGGAGGCTCCTACAATGAGCAGTTCTTC. Its translation: CASSPGGGSYNEQFF. The V gene is TRBV18, the J gene TRBJ2-1; D is perhaps TRBD2 (6 bases). In germline, CDR1 is KGHSH, CDR2 LQKENI. V lost 3 bases to trimming and J lost 0 bases, with 9 bases between them. The CDR3 extends over 15 amino acids.

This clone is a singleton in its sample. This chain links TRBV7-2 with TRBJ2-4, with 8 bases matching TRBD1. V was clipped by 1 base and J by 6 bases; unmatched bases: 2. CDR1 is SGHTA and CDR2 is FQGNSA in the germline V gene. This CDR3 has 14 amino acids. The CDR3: CASSLGQGLNIQYF. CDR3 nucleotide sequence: TGTGCCAGCAGCTTAGGACAGGGGTTAAACATTCAGTACTTC.

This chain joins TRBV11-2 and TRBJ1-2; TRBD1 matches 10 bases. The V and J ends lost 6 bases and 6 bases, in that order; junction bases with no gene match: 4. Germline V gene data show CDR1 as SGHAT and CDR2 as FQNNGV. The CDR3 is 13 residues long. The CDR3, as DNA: TGTGCCAGCAGAGACAGGGGGCGGGATGGCTACACCTTC. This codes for CASRDRGRDGYTF.

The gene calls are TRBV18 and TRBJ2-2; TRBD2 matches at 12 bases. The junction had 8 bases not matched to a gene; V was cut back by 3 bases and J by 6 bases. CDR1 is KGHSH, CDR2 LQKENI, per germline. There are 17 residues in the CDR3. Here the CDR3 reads CASSPLAGGPEPGELFF. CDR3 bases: TGTGCCAGCTCACCCCTAGCGGGGGGGCCAGAACCCGGGGAGCTGTTTTTT. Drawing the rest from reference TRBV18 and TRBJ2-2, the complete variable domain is NAGVMQNPRHLVRRRGQEARLRCSPMKGHSHVYWYRQLPEEGLKFMVYLQKENIIDESGMPKERFSAEFPKEGPSILRIQQVVRGDSAAYFCASSPLAGGPEPGELFFGEGSRLTVL.

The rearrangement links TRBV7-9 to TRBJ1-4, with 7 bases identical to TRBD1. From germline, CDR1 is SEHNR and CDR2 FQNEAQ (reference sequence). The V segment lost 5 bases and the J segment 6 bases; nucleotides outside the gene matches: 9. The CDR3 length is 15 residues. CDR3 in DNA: TGTGCCAGCAGCCCAGGGACAGAAGGTGATGAAAAACTGTTTTTT. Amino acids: CASSPGTEGDEKLFF.

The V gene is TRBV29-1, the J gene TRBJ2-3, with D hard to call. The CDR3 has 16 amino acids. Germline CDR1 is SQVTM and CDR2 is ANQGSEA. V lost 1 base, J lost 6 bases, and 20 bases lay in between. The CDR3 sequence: CSVEGPPRSPWDTQYF. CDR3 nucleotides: TGCAGCGTTGAAGGACCCCCTAGGTCCCCATGGGATACGCAGTATTTT.

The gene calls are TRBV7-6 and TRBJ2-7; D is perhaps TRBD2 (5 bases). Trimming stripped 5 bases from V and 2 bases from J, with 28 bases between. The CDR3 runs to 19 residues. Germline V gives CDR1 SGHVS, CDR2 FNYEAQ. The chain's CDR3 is CASSTSRDLLARAPYEQYF. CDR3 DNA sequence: TGTGCCAGCAGCACTAGTCGGGATCTATTGGCGAGAGCTCCCTACGAGCAGTACTTC.

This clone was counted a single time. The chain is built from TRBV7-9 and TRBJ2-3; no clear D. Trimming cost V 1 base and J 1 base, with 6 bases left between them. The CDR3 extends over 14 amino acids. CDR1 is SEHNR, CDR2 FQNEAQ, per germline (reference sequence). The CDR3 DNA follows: TGTGCCAGCAGCTTAGATGCGGGCACAGATACGCAGTATTTT. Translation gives CASSLDAGTDTQYF.

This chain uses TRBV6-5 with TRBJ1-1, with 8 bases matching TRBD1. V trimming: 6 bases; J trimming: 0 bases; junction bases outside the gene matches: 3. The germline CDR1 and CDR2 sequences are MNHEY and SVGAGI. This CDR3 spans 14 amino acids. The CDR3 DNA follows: TGTGCCAGCAGAAACAGGGGGGTGAACACTGAAGCTTTCTTT. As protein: CASRNRGVNTEAFF.

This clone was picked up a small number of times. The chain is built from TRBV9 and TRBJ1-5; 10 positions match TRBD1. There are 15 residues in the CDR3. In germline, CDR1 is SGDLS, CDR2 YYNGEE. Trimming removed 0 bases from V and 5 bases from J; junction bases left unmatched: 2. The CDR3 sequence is CASSVDGTGDQPQHF. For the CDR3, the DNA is TGTGCCAGCAGCGTAGATGGGACAGGGGATCAGCCCCAGCATTTT.

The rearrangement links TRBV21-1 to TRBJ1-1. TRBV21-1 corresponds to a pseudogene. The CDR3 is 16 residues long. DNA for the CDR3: TGTGCCAGCAGCAAAGTGCGGGGATTCACGGGCACTGAAGCTTTCTTT. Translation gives CASSKVRGFTGTEAFF.

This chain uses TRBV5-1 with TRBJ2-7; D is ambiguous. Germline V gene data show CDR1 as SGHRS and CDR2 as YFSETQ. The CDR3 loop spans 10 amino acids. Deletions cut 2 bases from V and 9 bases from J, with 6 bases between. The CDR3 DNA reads TGCGCCAGCAGCTTACCAGGGCAGTACTTC. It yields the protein CASSLPGQYF.

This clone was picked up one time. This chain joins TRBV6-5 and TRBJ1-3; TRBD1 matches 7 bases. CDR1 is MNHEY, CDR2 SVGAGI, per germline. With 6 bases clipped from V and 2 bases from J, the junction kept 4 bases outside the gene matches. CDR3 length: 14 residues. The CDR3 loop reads CASRTDRAGNTIYF. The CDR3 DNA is TGTGCCAGCAGAACCGACAGGGCTGGAAACACCATATATTTT.

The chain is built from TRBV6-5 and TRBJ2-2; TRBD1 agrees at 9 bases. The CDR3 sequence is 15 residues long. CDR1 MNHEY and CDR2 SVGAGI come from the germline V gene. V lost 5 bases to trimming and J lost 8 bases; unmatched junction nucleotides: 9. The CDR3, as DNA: TGTGCCAGCAGTCTCCGGGACAGGGCACCGGGGGAGCTGTTTTTT. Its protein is CASSLRDRAPGELFF.

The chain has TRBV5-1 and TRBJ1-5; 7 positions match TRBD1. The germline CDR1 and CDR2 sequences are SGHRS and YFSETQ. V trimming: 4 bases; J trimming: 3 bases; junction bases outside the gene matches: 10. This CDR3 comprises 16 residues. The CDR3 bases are TGCGCCAGCAGCCCCGTTGCAGGGGGGTCCAATCAGCCCCAGCATTTT. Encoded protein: CASSPVAGGSNQPQHF.

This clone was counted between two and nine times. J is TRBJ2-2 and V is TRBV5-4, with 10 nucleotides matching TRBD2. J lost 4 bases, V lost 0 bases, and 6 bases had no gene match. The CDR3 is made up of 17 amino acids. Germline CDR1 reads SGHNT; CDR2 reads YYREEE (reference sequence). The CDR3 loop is CASSLASGGRGTGELFF. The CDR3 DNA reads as TGTGCCAGCAGCTTGGCTAGCGGGGGTCGGGGCACCGGGGAGCTGTTTTTT.

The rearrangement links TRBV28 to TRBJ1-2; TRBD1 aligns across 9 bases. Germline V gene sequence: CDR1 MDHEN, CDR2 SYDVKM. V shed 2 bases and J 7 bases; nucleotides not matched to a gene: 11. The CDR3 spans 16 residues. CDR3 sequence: CASSLVSGTGFSGYTF. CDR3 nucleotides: TGTGCCAGCAGTTTAGTATCCGGGACAGGGTTCTCTGGCTACACCTTC.

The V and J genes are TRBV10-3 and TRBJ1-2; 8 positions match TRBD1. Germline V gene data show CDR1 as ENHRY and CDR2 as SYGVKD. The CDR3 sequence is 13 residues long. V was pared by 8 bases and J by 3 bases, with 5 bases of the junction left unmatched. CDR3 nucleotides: TGTGCCATCGCAACAGGGGGGTACTATGGCTACACCTTC. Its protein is CAIATGGYYGYTF.

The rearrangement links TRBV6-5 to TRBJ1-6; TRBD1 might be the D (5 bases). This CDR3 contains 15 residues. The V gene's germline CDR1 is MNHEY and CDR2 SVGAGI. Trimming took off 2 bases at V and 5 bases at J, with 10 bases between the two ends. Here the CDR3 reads CASSYGRVDNSPLHF. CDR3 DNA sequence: TGTGCCAGCAGTTACGGCAGGGTGGATAATTCACCCCTCCACTTT.

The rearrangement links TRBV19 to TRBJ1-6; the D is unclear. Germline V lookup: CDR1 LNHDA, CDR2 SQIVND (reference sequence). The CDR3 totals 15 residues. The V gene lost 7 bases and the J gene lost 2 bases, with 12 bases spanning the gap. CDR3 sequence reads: CASTLLGAYNSPLHF. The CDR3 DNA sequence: TGTGCCAGTACCCTACTCGGGGCCTATAATTCACCCCTCCACTTT.

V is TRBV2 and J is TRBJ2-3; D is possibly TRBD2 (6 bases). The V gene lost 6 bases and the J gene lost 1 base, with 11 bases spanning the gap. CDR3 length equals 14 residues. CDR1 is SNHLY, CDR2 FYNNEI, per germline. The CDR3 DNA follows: TGTGCCAGCAGAAGACTAGTGGGCACAGATACGCAGTATTTT. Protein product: CASRRLVGTDTQYF.

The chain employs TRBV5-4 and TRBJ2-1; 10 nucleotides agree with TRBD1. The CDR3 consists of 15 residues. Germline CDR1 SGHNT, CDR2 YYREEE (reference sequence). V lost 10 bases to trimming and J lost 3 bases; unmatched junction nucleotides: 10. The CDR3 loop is CAATGGTGVYNEQFF. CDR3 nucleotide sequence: TGTGCCGCGACCGGGGGGACAGGGGTCTACAATGAGCAGTTCTTC. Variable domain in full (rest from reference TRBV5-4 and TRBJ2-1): ETGVTQSPTHLIKTRGQQVTLRCSSQSGHNTVSWYQQALGQGPQFIFQYYREEENGRGNFPPRFSGLQFPNYSSELNVNALELDDSALYLCAATGGTGVYNEQFFGPGTRLTVL.

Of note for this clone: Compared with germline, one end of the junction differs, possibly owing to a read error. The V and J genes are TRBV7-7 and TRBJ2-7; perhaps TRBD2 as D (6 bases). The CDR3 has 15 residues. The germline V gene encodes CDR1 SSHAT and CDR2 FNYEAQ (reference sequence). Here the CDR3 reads CASSSQAGNSYEQYF. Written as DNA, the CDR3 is TGTGCTAGCAGCTCCCAGGCGGGGAATTCTTACGAGCAGTACTTC.